This T cell receptor beta chain was documented in a study of blood T cell repertoires in COVID-19. Study summary: Samples came from the United States, Italy and Spain, spanning acute and convalescent COVID-19. Nucleic acid was either cDNA or gDNA, and it came from T cells, B-cell-depleted T cells, or PBMCs.

In the original processing: Amplification of reference gene primers provided the estimated nucleated cell counts. Clones were sequenced by immunoSEQ multiplex PCR, and TCRdb holds only the in-frame ones, with some missing. D and trimming come from the DNA, and the V and J calls and clone size come from that table. The sample has 200,000 to 300,000 clones; 80% to 90% are singletons. V lost 4 bases, J lost 4 bases, and 10 bases stayed unmatched. Germline V gene data show CDR1 as SGHDN and CDR2 as FVKESK. This CDR3 contains 17 residues. Input material: peripheral blood. The origin of this receptor is a man in his fifties with acute or convalescent COVID-19. This sequence joins TRBV14 and TRBJ2-3; 11 bases fit TRBD2. DNA of the CDR3: TGTGCCAGCAGCCTTTTCGCGGAACTAGCGGGGGCAGATACGCAGTATTTT. Translation gives CASSLFAELAGADTQYF.